The entry below gives a single T cell receptor beta chain sequence along with its context. The target antigen is unknown. The study ran its PCR with 60 Vbeta and 13 Jbeta primers. Generated by immunoSEQ multiplex PCR, the TCRdb table keeps only in-frame clones and is missing some. The table shows around 130,000 clones, with just under 80% occurring only once. This entry is derived from a study of cytomegalovirus exposure and HLA in healthy donors. CDR1 is SGHRS, CDR2 YFSETQ, per germline. V was shortened by 0 bases and J by 0 bases, with 6 bases between the two germline ends. There are 15 residues in the CDR3. Study observations and caveats: The presence/absence work took it that sequencing depth was about the same across donors. Later analysis associated a missense DCLRE1C variant with TCR beta V- and J-gene trimming.

The study sampled nominally healthy donors, though unrecorded immune exposures were likely. The chain combines TRBV5-1 with TRBJ1-4; D gene uncertain. The receptor comes from a young woman in good health and CMV-seronegative. The sample consisted of PBMCs. This CDR3 reads CASSLDLATNEKLFF. In nucleotides, the CDR3 is TGCGCCAGCAGCTTGGATCTTGCAACTAATGAAAAACTGTTTTTT. Together with reference TRBV5-1 and TRBJ1-4, the CDR3 gives the full variable domain: KAGVTQTPRYLIKTRGQQVTLSCSPISGHRSVSWYQQTPGQGLQFLFEYFSETQRNKGNFPGRFSGRQFSNSRSEMNVSTLELGDSALYLCASSLDLATNEKLFFGSGTQLSVL.